This is a list of T cell receptor beta chains from one sample in a study of control samples from healthy donors and cancer patients. The method was immunoSEQ multiplex PCR; TCRdb's version includes in-frame clones alone and lacks a portion of them. The data show 100,000 to 150,000 clones, with approximately 92% seen just once and 0.58% held by the top ten. Source material: PBMCs. The source is an elderly man with head and neck cancer. The CDR3 runs from the conserved cysteine through the conserved F or W. The D gene is left open where the match is weak. Expanded clones are given a class, and other clones once, few, many or no size at all.

clone_size: NA
v_call: TRBV12-3/TRBV12-4
j_call: TRBJ1-4
d_call: NA
cdr3_nt: TGTGCCAGCAGTCCCAGAGGTCCGGAAAAACTGTTTTTT
cdr3_aa: CASSPRGPEKLFF

clone_size: once
v_call: TRBV5-1
j_call: TRBJ2-2
d_call: NA
cdr3_nt: TGCGCCAGCACTCTCCAGGGGGGGGGCCTTGCCAACACCGGGGAGCTGTTTTTT
cdr3_aa: CASTLQGGGLANTGELFF

clone_size: once
v_call: TRBV5-5
j_call: TRBJ2-7
d_call: NA
cdr3_nt: TGTGCCAGCAGCTTATGGGGGTCCTCCTACGAGCAGTACTTC
cdr3_aa: CASSLWGSSYEQYF

clone_size: NA
v_call: TRBV27
j_call: TRBJ2-5
d_call: NA
cdr3_nt: TGTGCCAGCAGTTTAGGATCCTGGGGCCCCGGGGAGACCCAGTACTTC
cdr3_aa: CASSLGSWGPGETQYF

clone_size: NA
v_call: TRBV9
j_call: TRBJ2-7
d_call: TRBD2
cdr3_nt: TGTGCCAGCAGCGTAGCTATTGGGGCGGGGGGAAACTACGAGCAGTACTTC
cdr3_aa: CASSVAIGAGGNYEQYF

clone_size: NA
v_call: TRBV12-3/TRBV12-4
j_call: TRBJ2-7
d_call: NA
cdr3_nt: TGTGCCAGCAGTTGGGGGTATCTCGGCGAGCAGTACTTC
cdr3_aa: CASSWGYLGEQYF

clone_size: once
v_call: TRBV11-2
j_call: TRBJ2-1
d_call: TRBD2
cdr3_nt: TGTGCCAGCAGCTCTCGACTAGCGGGGTATAAGACCTACAATGAGCAGTTCTTC
cdr3_aa: CASSSRLAGYKTYNEQFF

clone_size: once
v_call: TRBV12-5
j_call: TRBJ2-3
d_call: NA
cdr3_nt: TGTGCTAGTGGTTACCTACTTCCGTCTGACAGGTGGGATACAGATACGCAGTATTTT
cdr3_aa: CASGYLLPSDRWDTDTQYF

clone_size: NA
v_call: TRBV7-6
j_call: TRBJ2-7
d_call: TRBD2
cdr3_nt: TGTGCCAGCAGCCCCCTTAGCGGGAAGGTCTCCTACGAGCAGTACTTC
cdr3_aa: CASSPLSGKVSYEQYF

clone_size: once
v_call: TRBV5-1
j_call: TRBJ1-1
d_call: NA
cdr3_nt: TGCGCCAGCAGCTTGGGGGAGGGTAGGGGCACTGAAGCTTTCTTT
cdr3_aa: CASSLGEGRGTEAFF

clone_size: once
v_call: TRBV4-3
j_call: TRBJ1-2
d_call: TRBD1
cdr3_nt: TGCGCCAGCAGCCAAGATCTCAGGGGGTTCGATGGCTACACCTTC
cdr3_aa: CASSQDLRGFDGYTF

clone_size: NA
v_call: TRBV6-1
j_call: TRBJ1-1
d_call: NA
cdr3_nt: TGTGCCAGCAGTGACCGGGGGGGAGGTACTGAAGCTTTCTTT
cdr3_aa: CASSDRGGGTEAFF

clone_size: NA
v_call: TRBV6-5
j_call: TRBJ2-7
d_call: NA
cdr3_nt: TGTGCCAGCAAAGGAGGGGGCGATGGGCCCTACGAGCAGTACTTC
cdr3_aa: CASKGGGDGPYEQYF

clone_size: NA
v_call: TRBV25-1
j_call: TRBJ2-7
d_call: TRBD2
cdr3_nt: TGTGCCAGCAGTGTTAGCGGGGGAGGTGGCCACGAGCAGTACTTC
cdr3_aa: CASSVSGGGGHEQYF

clone_size: NA
v_call: TRBV4-3
j_call: TRBJ2-3
d_call: NA
cdr3_nt: TGCGCCAGCAGCCAAGAGGGTTCACAGCCAGATACGCAGTATTTT
cdr3_aa: CASSQEGSQPDTQYF

clone_size: NA
v_call: TRBV19
j_call: TRBJ1-5
d_call: NA
cdr3_nt: TGTGCCAGTAGTATCGAGGGCCATAGCAATCAGCCCCAGCATTTT
cdr3_aa: CASSIEGHSNQPQHF